One and the same sample provided the 2 T cell receptor beta chains below, sequenced in a study of identical twins. From the 5' RACE reads, TCRdb called clonotypes with MiXCR, one entry per CDR3 protein. The sample holds 500,000 to 650,000 distinct CDR3 sequences, around 7.4% seen once. These data were likewise used in another study, on yellow fever vaccine responses in identical twins.

Sequenced material: PBMCs. These receptors came from a woman younger than 35 in good health.

This rearrangement joins TRBV27 to TRBJ1-6; perhaps TRBD1 as D (6 bases). The V and J ends lost 6 bases and 10 bases respectively, with 16 bases between them. CDR3 length equals 14 residues. Germline CDR1 and CDR2: MNHEY and SMNVEV (reference sequence). CDR3 sequence: CASSSGHRRSPLHF. CDR3 in DNA: TGTGCCAGCAGCTCGGGACACAGGCGGTCACCCCTCCACTTT.

This clonotype was seen a handful of times. The rearrangement links TRBV4-1 to TRBJ2-3; D perhaps matches TRBD2 (6 bases). Looked up from germline, CDR1 is MGHRA and CDR2 is YSYEKL. The CDR3 has 21 residues. V gave up 0 bases and J gave up 3 bases, with 28 bases separating them. The CDR3, as DNA: TGCGCCAGCAGCCAAGAGGTACGTCGCGGGGCCTCGAAGGAGGTAACAGATACGCAGTATTTT. It translates to CASSQEVRRGASKEVTDTQYF.